A single sample is the source of the 19 T cell receptor beta chains below, sequenced in a study of cytomegalovirus exposure and HLA in healthy donors. The primer mix had 60 Vbeta and 13 Jbeta primers. Sequencing was performed with immunoSEQ multiplex PCR; in TCRdb, only in-frame clones are kept and a portion is missing. The sample shows more than 85,000 clones, under 80% of them seen only once. Sequenced input: PBMCs. The source of these receptors is a man aged 35-49 years in good health and CMV-seronegative.

This chain joins TRBV5-6 and TRBJ2-7; tentative D call: TRBD2 (5 bases). Germline V gene sequence: CDR1 SGHDT, CDR2 YYEEEE. V was cut by 0 bases and J by 6 bases, with 10 bases left in between. The CDR3 has 13 residues. The CDR3 nucleotides are TGTGCCAGCAGCTTGGCCGGGGTCGGCGAGCAGTACTTC. Residues: CASSLAGVGEQYF.

The rearrangement uses TRBV9 and TRBJ1-6, with D hard to call. The V end was cut by 1 base, the J end by 6 bases, with 17 bases between. Germline V gives CDR1 SGDLS, CDR2 YYNGEE. This CDR3 has 17 amino acids. The CDR3, as DNA: TGTGCCAGCAGCGTAACGAAGGGAAGGGCGGGTAATTCACCCCTCCACTTT. This codes for CASSVTKGRAGNSPLHF.

The chain recombines TRBV18 with TRBJ1-2, with TRBD1 identical over 9 bases. CDR1 is KGHSH, CDR2 LQKENI, per germline. CDR3 length equals 14 residues. V was pared by 6 bases and J by 6 bases, with 8 bases of the junction left unmatched. The CDR3 DNA follows: TGTGCCAGCTCCTTTACAGGGGGCGAGGATGGCTACACCTTC. This translates into CASSFTGGEDGYTF.

This clone showed up just once. J is TRBJ2-1 and V is TRBV9, with 12 bases aligning to TRBD2. From germline, CDR1 is SGDLS and CDR2 YYNGEE. J gave up 6 bases and V 2 bases, and 3 bases lay outside the gene matches. This CDR3 is 15 amino acids long. The CDR3 loop reads CASSVLAGGANEQFF. The CDR3 nucleotides read TGTGCCAGCAGCGTCCTAGCGGGGGGGGCCAATGAGCAGTTCTTC.

CDR3 in amino acids: CASSPPDRGANYGYTF. CDR3 bases: TGTGCCAGCAGTCCCCCGGACAGGGGAGCTAACTATGGCTACACCTTC. The V gene is TRBV28, the J gene TRBJ1-2; 9 bases fit TRBD1. The V and J ends lost 5 bases and 0 bases, in that order; junction bases with no gene match: 7. This CDR3 is 16 amino acids long. Germline CDR1 MDHEN, CDR2 SYDVKM.

The chain's CDR3 is CASSRDRGPGNTIYF. Written as DNA, the CDR3 is TGTGCCAGCAGCCGAGACAGGGGACCTGGAAACACCATATATTTT. The J gene is TRBJ1-3, the V gene TRBV27; 8 nucleotides agree with TRBD1. The CDR3 covers 15 residues. V gave up 6 bases and J gave up 2 bases; unmatched junction bases: 6. Germline V gene lookup returns CDR1 MNHEY and CDR2 SMNVEV (reference sequence).

V and J are TRBV28 and TRBJ1-6; the match to TRBD1 covers 9 bases. The CDR3 has 16 residues. V lost 4 bases, J lost 5 bases, and 6 bases stayed unmatched. Looked up from germline, CDR1 is MDHEN and CDR2 is SYDVKM. CDR3 region: CASSSPGQGDNSPLHF. The CDR3 DNA follows: TGTGCCAGCAGTTCACCGGGACAGGGAGATAATTCACCCCTCCACTTT. The full variable domain, rest sourced from reference TRBV28 and TRBJ1-6, is DVKVTQSSRYLVKRTGEKVFLECVQDMDHENMFWYRQDPGLGLRLIYFSYDVKMKEKGDIPEGYSVSREKKERFSLILESASTNQTSMYLCASSSPGQGDNSPLHFGNGTRLTVT.

The chain joins TRBV6-5 to TRBJ1-2, with D maybe TRBD1 (6 bases). There are 12 residues in the CDR3. The germline V gene encodes CDR1 MNHEY and CDR2 SVGAGI. Trimming took off 6 bases at V and 8 bases at J, with 13 bases between the two ends. CDR3 sequence reads: CASSPIRGGYTF. DNA of the CDR3: TGTGCCAGCAGCCCGATCAGGGGAGGCTACACCTTC.

V usage is TRBV5-5 and J usage is TRBJ1-1; 7 bases match TRBD1. Germline CDR1 and CDR2: SGHKS and YYEKEE (reference sequence). After removal of 9 bases from V and 2 bases from J, the junction contained 7 bases not matched to a gene. This CDR3 comprises 13 residues. CDR3 amino acids: CATSRDSNTEAFF. The CDR3 nucleotides are TGTGCCACTTCACGGGACAGCAACACTGAAGCTTTCTTT.

DNA of the CDR3: TGTGCCAGCAGCCAAGACTTTAGGGACAGGGCTGTCTACGAGCAGTACTTC. This gives the protein CASSQDFRDRAVYEQYF. The chain uses TRBV14 and TRBJ2-5; the match to TRBD1 covers 9 bases. TRBJ2-7 matches the DNA end more closely, so the J call is doubtful. The CDR3 contains 17 residues. Germline CDR1 SGHDN, CDR2 FVKESK.

This clone was counted only a few times. The V gene is TRBV5-4, the J gene TRBJ2-7, with TRBD1 matching over 7 bases. Germline assignment: CDR1 SGHNT and CDR2 YYREEE (reference sequence). This CDR3 has 14 amino acids. V trimming: 4 bases; J trimming: 4 bases; junction bases outside the gene matches: 8. The CDR3 DNA reads as TGTGCCAGCAGCACAGGGACAGCCTCTTACGAGCAGTACTTC. Translated, it gives CASSTGTASYEQYF.

The chain is built from TRBV19 and TRBJ1-5; unclear D gene. Trimming removed 7 bases at V and 2 bases at J, with 12 bases between. The CDR3 runs 14 residues. Looked up from germline, CDR1 is LNHDA and CDR2 is SQIVND (reference sequence). The CDR3 DNA reads as TGTGCCAGTAACGGCGGAATGGGCAATCAGCCCCAGCATTTT. Protein product: CASNGGMGNQPQHF.

This clone was seen only a few times. The chain has TRBV6-5 and TRBJ1-5; D might be TRBD1 (5 bases). The CDR3 is 14 amino acids. V was pared by 4 bases and J by 6 bases, with 13 bases between. Germline values: CDR1 MNHEY, CDR2 SVGAGI. As DNA, the CDR3 is TGTGCCAGCAGTTCATCTCAGGGTGGTCAGCCCCAGCATTTT. Protein sequence: CASSSSQGGQPQHF.

This clone was picked up one time. The genes are TRBV5-1 and TRBJ1-1; 9 bases are a match to TRBD1. Germline loops: CDR1 SGHRS, CDR2 YFSETQ. The CDR3 spans 16 residues. Trimming removed 3 bases from V and 1 base from J; junction bases left unmatched: 7. In DNA form, the CDR3 reads TGCGCCAGCAGCTCCCGTGACAGGGGGAGGAACACTGAAGCTTTCTTT. It yields the protein CASSSRDRGRNTEAFF.

The chain's CDR3 is CASSPENGADNEQFF. The CDR3 DNA reads as TGCGCCAGCAGCCCAGAGAACGGAGCGGACAATGAGCAGTTCTTC. The rearrangement joins TRBV4-3 to TRBJ2-1; a weak D match, TRBD2 (5 bases). CDR3 length equals 15 residues. Trimming removed 4 bases at V and 5 bases at J, with 15 bases between. The germline CDR1 and CDR2 sequences are LGHNA and YSLEER.

J is TRBJ2-5 and V is TRBV6-6, with a weak D call TRBD2 (6 bases). From germline, CDR1 is MNHNY and CDR2 SVGAGI (reference sequence). V was pared by 2 bases and J by 4 bases, with 8 bases between. CDR3 size: 13 residues. The DNA of the CDR3 is TGTGCCAGCAGTTACGGGGAGGCAGAGACCCAGTACTTC. This gives the protein CASSYGEAETQYF.

This clone was seen only once. The CDR3 here is CASSRRDRGPEAFF. Written as DNA, the CDR3 is TGTGCCAGCAGTCGCCGGGACAGGGGACCCGAAGCTTTCTTT. The chain links TRBV7-9 to TRBJ1-1, with TRBD1 identical over 10 bases. Looked up from germline, CDR1 is SEHNR and CDR2 is FQNEAQ (reference sequence). V was clipped by 6 bases and J by 8 bases; unmatched bases: 9. The CDR3 is 14 residues long.

The J gene is TRBJ2-3, the V gene TRBV27; TRBD2 aligns across 11 bases. CDR3 length: 14 residues. Unmatched junction bases numbered 5, after V lost 8 bases and J lost 4 bases. The germline CDR1 and CDR2 sequences are MNHEY and SMNVEV (reference sequence). CDR3 in DNA: TGTGCCAGCGGTAGCGGGAGGGCCGCAGATACGCAGTATTTT. Protein: CASGSGRAADTQYF.

The chain carries TRBV19 and TRBJ2-3; no clear D gene. The CDR3 extends over 12 amino acids. The germline V gene encodes CDR1 LNHDA and CDR2 SQIVND (reference sequence). V lost 4 bases to trimming and J lost 4 bases, with 6 bases between them. Written as DNA, the CDR3 is TGTGCCAGTAGTAACGAGGCAGATACGCAGTATTTT. Translated: CASSNEADTQYF.